The 20 T cell receptor beta chains given below trace back to one sample, sequenced in a study of cytomegalovirus exposure and HLA in healthy donors. Vbeta (60) and Jbeta (13) primers were used in the PCR. The protocol was immunoSEQ multiplex PCR, while the TCRdb copy is restricted to in-frame clones and leaves out a portion. The sample lists a few hundred thousand clones, roughly two thirds occurring once. The sample taken for sequencing was PBMCs. The receptor set was obtained from a female donor in good health and CMV-seronegative.

The rearrangement uses TRBV7-2 and TRBJ2-7; possibly TRBD1 for D (6 bases). CDR3 length: 15 residues. Germline V gene sequence: CDR1 SGHTA, CDR2 FQGNSA. The germline V and J ends were trimmed by 5 bases and 0 bases, with 14 bases remaining between them. CDR3 DNA sequence: TGTGCCAGCAGCCCGAGCAGGGGTAGCTCCTACGAGCAGTACTTC. Translating it yields CASSPSRGSSYEQYF. The complete variable domain, with remaining parts taken from reference TRBV7-2 and TRBJ2-7, reads GAGVSQSPSNKVTEKGKDVELRCDPISGHTALYWYRQSLGQGLEFLIYFQGNSAPDKSGLPSDRFSAERTGGSVSTLTIQRTQQEDSAVYLCASSPSRGSSYEQYFGPGTRLTVT.

This clone came up a few times. The gene calls are TRBV7-7 and TRBJ2-7; D is perhaps TRBD2 (6 bases). V lost 5 bases to trimming and J lost 6 bases, with 14 bases between them. CDR1 SSHAT and CDR2 FNYEAQ come from the germline V gene (reference sequence). This CDR3 is built from 13 residues. CDR3 DNA sequence: TGTGCCAGCAGCCCGAGACGGGGAGGCGAGCAGTACTTC. Protein product: CASSPRRGGEQYF.

This clone was seen more than once but under ten times. The V gene is TRBV29-1, the J gene TRBJ1-1; no clear D. Germline lookup yields CDR1 SQVTM and CDR2 ANQGSEA. Trimming left V 4 bases short and J 5 bases short, with 11 bases between. The CDR3 runs 12 residues. The chain's CDR3 is CSVANKVTEAFF. In DNA, the CDR3 is TGCAGCGTTGCGAACAAAGTAACTGAAGCTTTCTTT.

The count of this clone is one. The chain is built from TRBV5-1 and TRBJ2-7, with 7 bases lining up with TRBD1. Trimming took 1 base from V and 5 from J; bases not matched to a gene: 6. Germline V lookup: CDR1 SGHRS, CDR2 YFSETQ. The CDR3 consists of 14 residues. In DNA form, the CDR3 reads TGCGCCAGCAGCTTGACAGGGGCCCTCGACGAGCAGTACTTC. Protein product: CASSLTGALDEQYF.

This clone was seen a handful of times. CDR3 sequence reads: CASSLDSISGNTIYF. The DNA for the CDR3 is TGTGCCAGCAGCTTGGACTCGATCTCTGGAAACACCATATATTTT. The chain is built from TRBV11-2 and TRBJ1-3; D remains ambiguous. CDR3 size: 15 residues. Germline V gene sequence: CDR1 SGHAT, CDR2 FQNNGV. V lost 3 bases, J lost 0 bases, and 9 bases lay in between.

The chain is built from TRBV6-5 and TRBJ2-7; weak D call: TRBD2 (6 bases). The CDR3 covers 14 residues. The V gene lost 5 bases and the J gene lost 0 bases, with 11 bases spanning the gap. Germline V gene sequence: CDR1 MNHEY, CDR2 SVGAGI. CDR3 sequence reads: CASSRGTPSYEQYF. CDR3 in DNA: TGTGCCAGCAGTCGTGGGACTCCCTCCTACGAGCAGTACTTC.

The chain uses TRBV5-1 and TRBJ2-7, with D perhaps TRBD2 (5 bases). CDR1 SGHRS and CDR2 YFSETQ come from the germline V gene. Trimming shortened V by 3 bases and J by 2 bases, and 12 bases separated the two germline ends. This CDR3 spans 14 amino acids. CDR3 region: CASSSITGTYEQYF. The CDR3 nucleotides read TGCGCCAGCAGCTCCATTACCGGGACCTACGAGCAGTACTTC.

V is TRBV25-1 and J is TRBJ2-7; 7 nucleotides line up with TRBD2. The CDR3 consists of 14 residues. CDR1 is MGHDK and CDR2 is SYGVNS in the germline V gene. Trimming at V came to 3 bases and at J to 1 base, leaving 3 bases not matched to a gene. CDR3 bases: TGTGCCAGCAGTGATAACGGGAGGTCCTACGAGCAGTACTTC. Residues: CASSDNGRSYEQYF.

This clone was observed a handful of times. The CDR3 sequence: CASGDRGDLSYEQYF. CDR3 sequence (DNA): TGTGCCAGTGGGGACAGGGGCGATCTCTCCTACGAGCAGTACTTC. This chain uses TRBV28 with TRBJ2-7, with 10 bases identical to TRBD1. V lost 9 bases, J lost 0 bases, and 8 bases stayed unmatched. Germline assignment: CDR1 MDHEN and CDR2 SYDVKM. CDR3 length: 15 amino acids.

Details on this clone: At one boundary the junction diverges from the germline segment, which might be a read error. The chain uses TRBV7-9 and TRBJ2-7; TRBD2 is a possible D gene (6 bases). Germline lookup yields CDR1 SEHNR and CDR2 FQNEAQ (reference sequence). CDR3 length equals 13 residues. The CDR3 sequence is CSSKSGDRYEQYF. CDR3 bases: TGTTCCAGCAAGTCGGGGGACCGCTACGAGCAGTACTTC.

The rearrangement links TRBV4-1 to TRBJ1-1; D is undetermined. Germline CDR1 MGHRA, CDR2 YSYEKL. Trimming took off 4 bases at V and 4 bases at J, with 19 bases between the two ends. The CDR3 is 16 amino acids. The CDR3 spells CASSPLKVGGSTEAFF. As DNA, the CDR3 is TGCGCCAGCAGCCCCCTAAAGGTCGGAGGGAGCACTGAAGCTTTCTTT.

The CDR3 bases are TGTGCCAGCAGCGTAGATGGGACAGCCTACAATGAGCAGTTCTTC. Encoded protein: CASSVDGTAYNEQFF. The chain is built from TRBV9 and TRBJ2-1; 7 bases are shared with TRBD1. Germline V lookup: CDR1 SGDLS, CDR2 YYNGEE. There are 15 residues in the CDR3. V shed 0 bases and J 2 bases; nucleotides not matched to a gene: 2.

The rearrangement links TRBV7-9 to TRBJ2-5, with D possibly TRBD2 on 6 matching bases. Trimming stripped 7 bases from V and 7 bases from J, with 16 bases between. Germline CDR1 SEHNR, CDR2 FQNEAQ (reference sequence). CDR3 length: 13 amino acids. The CDR3 loop is CASTPSTGGTQYF. The CDR3 DNA is TGTGCCAGCACCCCATCCACCGGGGGGACCCAGTACTTC.

V gene TRBV28 combines with J gene TRBJ2-7, with D perhaps matching TRBD1 (7 bases). Trimming removed 2 bases from V and 6 bases from J, with 11 bases in between. CDR1 is MDHEN and CDR2 is SYDVKM in the germline V gene. This CDR3 has 13 residues. DNA for the CDR3: TGTGCCAGCAGTTTAGTCAGGGGGGCCGAGCAGTACTTC. Protein product: CASSLVRGAEQYF.

The gene calls are TRBV7-8 and TRBJ2-7; 7 bases map to TRBD1. Per germline, CDR1 SGHVS and CDR2 FQNEAQ. Trimming removed 5 bases from V and 2 bases from J; junction bases left unmatched: 6. The CDR3 runs to 14 residues. Here the CDR3 DNA reads TGTGCCAGCAGCACAGACGGACAGGCCTACGAGCAGTACTTC. This gives the protein CASSTDGQAYEQYF.

The genes are TRBV5-6 and TRBJ1-6; 9 nucleotides align to TRBD1. The CDR3 runs to 15 residues. In germline, CDR1 is SGHDT, CDR2 YYEEEE. The V and J ends lost 8 bases and 10 bases, in that order; junction bases with no gene match: 13. CDR3 protein: CASSGTGKLNSPLHF. Here the CDR3 DNA reads TGTGCCAGTTCCGGGACAGGGAAATTAAACTCACCCCTCCACTTT.

The table lists this clone with a few counts. The rearrangement uses TRBV5-4 and TRBJ2-3; TRBD2 agrees at 10 bases. The CDR3 runs 15 residues. Trimming at V came to 3 bases and at J to 4 bases, leaving 5 bases not matched to a gene. CDR1 and CDR2 (germline): SGHNT, YYREEE (reference sequence). CDR3 amino acids: CASSSTSGKSDTQYF. In DNA, the CDR3 is TGTGCCAGCAGCTCTACTAGCGGGAAGTCAGATACGCAGTATTTT.

J is TRBJ2-5 and V is TRBV7-2; TRBD2 matches 14 bases. CDR1 is SGHTA, CDR2 FQGNSA, per germline. CDR3 size: 18 residues. The ends lost 5 bases at V and 7 bases at J; junction bases unmatched: 15. CDR3 nucleotide sequence: TGTGCCAGCAGCCTACCCAAACCGGGACTAGCGGGAGTGGGGACCCAGTACTTC. This translates into CASSLPKPGLAGVGTQYF.

This clone occurred a few times. The rearrangement links TRBV5-4 to TRBJ1-4; D ambiguous. The CDR3 sequence is 15 residues long. Germline CDR1 and CDR2: SGHNT and YYREEE (reference sequence). Between the trimmed V and J ends, which lost 0 bases and 7 bases, there was a span of 13 bases. The CDR3 loop reads CASSLGVSDLEKLFF. For the CDR3, the DNA is TGTGCCAGCAGCTTGGGGGTCAGCGACCTTGAAAAACTGTTTTTT.

This chain joins TRBV2 and TRBJ1-2; D not certain. Germline V gives CDR1 SNHLY, CDR2 FYNNEI. The CDR3 covers 13 residues. V was pared by 1 base and J by 2 bases, with 5 bases between. The CDR3, as DNA: TGTGCCAGCAGTGAAGGGGAGAACTATGGCTACACCTTC. This encodes CASSEGENYGYTF.